Presented here are 32 T cell receptor beta chains from one specimen sequenced in a study of T cell responses to AZD1222 COVID-19 vaccine. Here immunoSEQ multiplex PCR was the method, and the copy in TCRdb shows in-frame clones only, minus some. The table has 150,000 to 200,000 clones, about 92% seen once. The source material was peripheral blood, sampled 28 days after the second dose of the MenACWY control vaccine. These receptors all come from an adult who received the MenACWY meningococcal vaccine as a control.

This clone was found a few times. The chain carries TRBV10-3 and TRBJ1-1; the match to TRBD1 covers 7 bases. Losses at the gene ends were 0 bases for V and 3 bases for J; bases not matched to a gene: 10. The length of the CDR3 is 17 residues. The germline CDR1 and CDR2 sequences are ENHRY and SYGVKD. Written as DNA, the CDR3 is TGTGCCATCAGTGAGTCGCAGACAGGGAGTCTCGACACTGAAGCTTTCTTT. Its translation is CAISESQTGSLDTEAFF.

V gene TRBV5-1 combines with J gene TRBJ2-1; D gene unclear. There are 13 residues in the CDR3. CDR1 SGHRS and CDR2 YFSETQ come from the germline V gene. The V end was cut by 0 bases, the J end by 4 bases, with 5 bases between. This chain's CDR3 is CASSLDQYNEQFF. The DNA of the CDR3 is TGCGCCAGCAGCTTGGACCAGTACAATGAGCAGTTCTTC.

V gene TRBV30 combines with J gene TRBJ1-1; 7 bases line up with TRBD1. Unmatched junction bases numbered 2, after V lost 0 bases and J lost 4 bases. The germline gives CDR1 GTSNPN, CDR2 SVGIG (reference sequence). This CDR3 spans 13 amino acids. CDR3 bases: TGTGCCTGGAGTGTAACAGGGGCCACTGAAGCTTTCTTT. Protein sequence: CAWSVTGATEAFF.

The rearrangement joins TRBV9 to TRBJ1-1; no definite D call. The CDR3 runs 13 residues. Trimming took 1 base from V and 4 from J, leaving 8 bases between them. Germline V CDR1 and CDR2: SGDLS, YYNGEE. Written as DNA, the CDR3 is TGTGCCAGCAGCGTACGAGTTAGCACTGAAGCTTTCTTT. It encodes CASSVRVSTEAFF.

This clone was picked up a small number of times. The chain has TRBV2 and TRBJ1-2, with D unclear. CDR1 and CDR2 from the germline V gene are SNHLY and FYNNEI. The V end was cut by 6 bases, the J end by 4 bases, with 9 bases between. The CDR3 is 12 amino acids. The CDR3 sequence: CASRAGSYGYTF. The CDR3, as DNA: TGTGCCAGCAGGGCGGGGAGCTATGGCTACACCTTC.

This clone has just one count. The chain carries TRBV27 and TRBJ2-5, with no clear D. Germline V gene sequence: CDR1 MNHEY, CDR2 SMNVEV (reference sequence). Trimming pared 6 bases from V and 1 base from J, leaving 12 bases between. There are 14 residues in the CDR3. The CDR3 sequence is CASSGVGLQETQYF. The DNA of the CDR3 is TGTGCCAGCAGCGGCGTCGGGCTCCAAGAGACCCAGTACTTC.

This clone has only one observation. The rearrangement joins TRBV5-4 to TRBJ2-5; D is possibly TRBD1 (6 bases). The length of the CDR3 is 14 residues. Germline CDR1 is SGHNT and CDR2 is YYREEE (reference sequence). Trimming removed 2 bases at V and 0 bases at J, with 8 bases between. CDR3 residues: CASSFQGNQETQYF. CDR3 nucleotides: TGTGCCAGCAGCTTCCAGGGGAACCAAGAGACCCAGTACTTC.

The chain employs TRBV29-1 and TRBJ2-1; D might be TRBD1 (6 bases). CDR1 is SQVTM and CDR2 is ANQGSEA in the germline V gene. Trimming left V 4 bases short and J 7 bases short, with 11 bases between. The CDR3 has 12 residues. The CDR3 reads CSVALGANEQFF. In nucleotides, the CDR3 is TGCAGCGTTGCCCTGGGGGCGAATGAGCAGTTCTTC.

V is TRBV16 and J is TRBJ1-2; D remains ambiguous. V lost 0 bases, J lost 8 bases, and 7 bases lay in between. Germline-derived CDR1 and CDR2 are KGHSY and FQNENV. The CDR3 covers 12 residues. This CDR3 reads CASSQSRAGYTF. Written as DNA, the CDR3 is TGTGCCAGCAGCCAATCGAGGGCCGGCTACACCTTC.

The rearrangement links TRBV6-5 to TRBJ2-3, with TRBD1 matching 7 bases. J gave up 5 bases and V 6 bases, and 11 bases lay outside the gene matches. Germline CDR1 is MNHEY and CDR2 is SVGAGI. The CDR3 loop spans 15 amino acids. The CDR3 coding sequence is TGTGCCAGCAGGGGGACCGGGACAGTGAGAGATACGCAGTATTTT. Translation: CASRGTGTVRDTQYF.

This clone was found a few times. The chain couples TRBV7-2 to TRBJ1-3; TRBD1 might be the D (5 bases). The CDR3 covers 16 residues. Deletions cut 5 bases from V and 0 bases from J, with 14 bases between. Germline-derived CDR1 and CDR2 are SGHTA and FQGNSA. CDR3 bases: TGTGCCAGCAGCGCCCAGACAGCAAACTCTGGAAACACCATATATTTT. Protein: CASSAQTANSGNTIYF. Based on the CDR3 plus reference TRBV7-2 and TRBJ1-3, the full variable domain is GAGVSQSPSNKVTEKGKDVELRCDPISGHTALYWYRQSLGQGLEFLIYFQGNSAPDKSGLPSDRFSAERTGGSVSTLTIQRTQQEDSAVYLCASSAQTANSGNTIYFGEGSWLTVV.

The chain combines TRBV4-2 with TRBJ2-3; possibly TRBD2 for D (6 bases). The CDR3 has 14 residues. Germline V lookup: CDR1 LGHNA, CDR2 YNFKEQ. V lost 4 bases, J lost 4 bases, and 12 bases lay in between. The CDR3 is CASSPRGSSDTQYF. CDR3 sequence (DNA): TGTGCCAGCAGCCCCCGGGGGTCCTCAGATACGCAGTATTTT.

This clone occurred a few times. V usage is TRBV19 and J usage is TRBJ1-2; 8 bases map to TRBD1. The germline V gene has CDR1 LNHDA and CDR2 SQIVND (reference sequence). The V segment lost 5 bases and the J segment 8 bases; nucleotides outside the gene matches: 10. The CDR3 is made up of 14 amino acids. The CDR3 DNA reads as TGTGCCAGTAGTCCTAAGGCAGGGGGCAGGGGCTACACCTTC. Translation: CASSPKAGGRGYTF.

The rearrangement links TRBV30 to TRBJ2-1; the match to TRBD2 covers 13 bases. CDR3 size: 16 residues. J was trimmed by 8 bases and V by 0 bases; bases with no gene match: 7. Looked up from germline, CDR1 is GTSNPN and CDR2 is SVGIG (reference sequence). This CDR3 reads CAWSVRTSGRFDEQFF. The CDR3 DNA follows: TGTGCCTGGAGTGTACGGACTAGCGGGAGATTTGATGAGCAGTTCTTC.

This chain joins TRBV5-1 and TRBJ1-1, with D hard to call. The germline V gene has CDR1 SGHRS and CDR2 YFSETQ. There are 13 residues in the CDR3. V lost 1 base and J 1 base, leaving 5 bases between the germline ends. The CDR3 DNA reads as TGCGCCAGCAGCTTGCCAGGGAACACTGAAGCTTTCTTT. It encodes CASSLPGNTEAFF.

The chain uses TRBV14 and TRBJ1-3, with D uncertain. CDR1 is SGHDN and CDR2 is FVKESK in the germline V gene. With 0 bases removed from V and 13 bases from J, the gap between germline ends came to 13 bases. The CDR3 sequence is 13 residues long. CDR3 region: CASSQDFLGGIYF. The CDR3 coding sequence is TGTGCCAGCAGCCAAGATTTTTTAGGCGGGATATATTTT.

The V and J genes are TRBV28 and TRBJ2-7; 11 bases are shared with TRBD1. CDR1 is MDHEN and CDR2 is SYDVKM in the germline V gene. The CDR3 runs 14 residues. V shed 7 bases and J 2 bases; nucleotides not matched to a gene: 4. Here the CDR3 reads CASTRTGGPYEQYF. For the CDR3, the DNA is TGTGCCAGCACAAGGACAGGGGGCCCCTACGAGCAGTACTTC.

The chain couples TRBV27 to TRBJ2-1; 8 bases agree with TRBD2. J was trimmed by 4 bases and V by 0 bases; bases with no gene match: 8. The CDR3 runs to 17 residues. Germline V gives CDR1 MNHEY, CDR2 SMNVEV (reference sequence). The DNA of the CDR3 is TGTGCCAGCAGTTTATCGATACAACTAGCGGCTTACAATGAGCAGTTCTTC. This gives the protein CASSLSIQLAAYNEQFF.

The J gene is TRBJ1-2, the V gene TRBV28, with 11 bases fitting TRBD1. V shed 5 bases and J 7 bases; nucleotides not matched to a gene: 9. CDR1 is MDHEN, CDR2 SYDVKM, per germline. The CDR3 is 15 amino acids. In DNA, the CDR3 is TGTGCCAGCAGTCCCGGGACAGGGGGGCCGGCTGGCTACACCTTC. Translating it yields CASSPGTGGPAGYTF.

The chain is built from TRBV7-6 and TRBJ2-7; the match to TRBD1 covers 10 bases. The germline V gene has CDR1 SGHVS and CDR2 FNYEAQ. J was trimmed by 4 bases and V by 5 bases; bases with no gene match: 8. The CDR3 covers 15 residues. The CDR3 region has the DNA TGTGCCAGCAGCACAGGGACAGGGGAAGTTTACGAGCAGTACTTC. The encoded protein is CASSTGTGEVYEQYF.

This chain links TRBV7-2 with TRBJ1-1; D gene ambiguous. Trimming took 5 bases from V and 11 from J, leaving 18 bases between them. From germline, CDR1 is SGHTA and CDR2 FQGNSA. The length of the CDR3 is 13 residues. CDR3: CASSQTLEGGAFF. In nucleotides, the CDR3 is TGTGCCAGCAGCCAAACGCTCGAGGGAGGCGCTTTCTTT.

The rearrangement links TRBV18 to TRBJ2-5, with D perhaps matching TRBD1 (6 bases). V shed 5 bases and J shed 5 bases, with 9 bases lying between them. Germline loops: CDR1 KGHSH, CDR2 LQKENI. The CDR3 loop spans 12 amino acids. CDR3 residues: CASSARGETQYF. The CDR3 nucleotides read TGTGCCAGCTCAGCAAGGGGGGAGACCCAGTACTTC. Based on the CDR3 plus reference TRBV18 and TRBJ2-5, the full variable domain is NAGVMQNPRHLVRRRGQEARLRCSPMKGHSHVYWYRQLPEEGLKFMVYLQKENIIDESGMPKERFSAEFPKEGPSILRIQQVVRGDSAAYFCASSARGETQYFGPGTRLLVL.

This clone has more than one count but fewer than ten. The J gene is TRBJ2-1, the V gene TRBV29-1; D is unclear. From germline, CDR1 is SQVTM and CDR2 ANQGSEA. The CDR3 loop spans 15 amino acids. V was shortened by 1 base and J by 4 bases, with 14 bases between the two germline ends. CDR3 in DNA: TGCAGCGTTGAAGGGGTGGCTTCTCGGTACAATGAGCAGTTCTTC. This translates into CSVEGVASRYNEQFF.

The V gene is TRBV30, the J gene TRBJ1-6; unclear D gene. Per germline, CDR1 GTSNPN and CDR2 SVGIG (reference sequence). The CDR3 length is 14 residues. V was clipped by 0 bases and J by 7 bases, with 10 bases between them. CDR3 sequence: CAWSVGPENSPLHF. The CDR3 DNA reads TGTGCCTGGAGTGTAGGGCCAGAGAATTCACCCCTCCACTTT.

V usage is TRBV5-1 and J usage is TRBJ2-7, with TRBD1 matching 9 bases. CDR1 is SGHRS and CDR2 is YFSETQ in the germline V gene. J gave up 2 bases and V 0 bases, and 3 bases lay outside the gene matches. This CDR3 spans 15 amino acids. This chain's CDR3 is CASSLVRDRAYEQYF. The CDR3 DNA is TGCGCCAGCAGCTTGGTTAGGGACAGGGCCTACGAGCAGTACTTC.

The V gene is TRBV29-1, the J gene TRBJ1-3; TRBD1 matches 8 bases. Trimming removed 7 bases from V and 4 bases from J; junction bases left unmatched: 6. This CDR3 contains 13 residues. The germline CDR1 and CDR2 sequences are SQVTM and ANQGSEA. CDR3: CSAQGATGNTIYF. The CDR3 DNA follows: TGCAGCGCGCAGGGGGCAACGGGAAACACCATATATTTT.

The chain carries TRBV2 and TRBJ2-5, with 13 bases aligning to TRBD2. Germline trimming cut 8 bases from V and 4 bases from J; bases unmatched to any gene: 13. The CDR3 is made up of 17 amino acids. Germline loops: CDR1 SNHLY, CDR2 FYNNEI. The CDR3 loop is CASGTIGLAGVSETQYF. CDR3 coding DNA: TGTGCCAGCGGGACAATCGGACTAGCGGGAGTTTCAGAGACCCAGTACTTC.

The V and J genes are TRBV27 and TRBJ1-4; 9 bases fit TRBD1. Germline V CDR1 and CDR2: MNHEY, SMNVEV (reference sequence). This CDR3 comprises 16 residues. The V and J ends lost 4 bases and 8 bases, in that order; junction bases with no gene match: 11. The CDR3 here is CASSSQGALTLEKLFF. The DNA of the CDR3 is TGTGCCAGCAGTTCACAGGGGGCGCTTACCCTGGAAAAACTGTTTTTT.

The chain joins TRBV24-1 to TRBJ2-2, with 9 nucleotides matching TRBD2. Germline V gives CDR1 KGHDR, CDR2 SFDVKD. The CDR3 totals 13 residues. The V and J ends lost 8 bases and 5 bases, in that order; junction bases with no gene match: 2. The chain's CDR3 is CATTAGGTGELFF. CDR3 in DNA: TGTGCCACCACCGCGGGGGGGACCGGGGAGCTGTTTTTT.

This clone occurred once. The chain uses TRBV6-2 or TRBV6-3 and TRBJ2-4; D is perhaps TRBD1 (5 bases). This CDR3 contains 13 residues. Trimming stripped 5 bases from V and 8 bases from J, with 13 bases between. Germline loops: CDR1 MNHEY, CDR2 SVGEGT. The CDR3 bases are TGTGCCAGCAGTGCTCAGGGTCTAGACATTCAGTACTTC. Protein sequence: CASSAQGLDIQYF.

This clone turned up a few times. This chain's CDR3 is CASKGLADYNEQFF. In DNA form, the CDR3 reads TGTGCCAGCAAGGGACTAGCAGATTACAATGAGCAGTTCTTC. V gene TRBV7-8 combines with J gene TRBJ2-1; TRBD2 matches at 9 bases. This CDR3 has 14 amino acids. V lost 7 bases and J lost 4; bases outside the gene matches: 5. The germline CDR1 and CDR2 sequences are SGHVS and FQNEAQ.

The chain carries TRBV6-4 and TRBJ2-1, with 14 bases aligning to TRBD2. Germline values: CDR1 MRHNA, CDR2 SNTAGT. The CDR3 loop spans 15 amino acids. V shed 6 bases, J shed 9 bases, and the junction held 7 bases outside the gene matches. CDR3 bases: TGTGCCAGCAGGACGACTAGCGGGAGGGCCCGTGAGCAGTTCTTC. Translated: CASRTTSGRAREQFF.